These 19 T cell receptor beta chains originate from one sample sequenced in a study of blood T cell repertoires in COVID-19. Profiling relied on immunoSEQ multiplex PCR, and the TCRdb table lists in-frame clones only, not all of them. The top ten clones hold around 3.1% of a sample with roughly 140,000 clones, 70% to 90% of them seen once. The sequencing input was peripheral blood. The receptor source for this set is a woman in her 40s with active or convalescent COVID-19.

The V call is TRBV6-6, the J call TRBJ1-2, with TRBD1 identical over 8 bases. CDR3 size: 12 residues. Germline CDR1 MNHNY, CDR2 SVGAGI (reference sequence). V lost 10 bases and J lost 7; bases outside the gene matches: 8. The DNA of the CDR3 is TGTGCCACACGGACAGGGAGAACTGGCTACACCTTC. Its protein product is CATRTGRTGYTF.

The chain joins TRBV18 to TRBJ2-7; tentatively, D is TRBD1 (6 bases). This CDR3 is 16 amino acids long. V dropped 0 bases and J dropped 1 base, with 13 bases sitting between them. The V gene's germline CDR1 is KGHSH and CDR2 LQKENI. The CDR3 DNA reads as TGTGCCAGCTCACCACCTAACAGGGTGGGGTCCTACGAGCAGTACTTC. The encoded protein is CASSPPNRVGSYEQYF.

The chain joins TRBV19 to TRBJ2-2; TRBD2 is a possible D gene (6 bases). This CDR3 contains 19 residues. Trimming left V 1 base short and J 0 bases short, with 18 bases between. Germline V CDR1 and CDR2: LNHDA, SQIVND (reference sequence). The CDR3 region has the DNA TGTGCCAGTAGTATAGTCGTGAGGAGGGCGTACTCGAACACCGGGGAGCTGTTTTTT. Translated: CASSIVVRRAYSNTGELFF. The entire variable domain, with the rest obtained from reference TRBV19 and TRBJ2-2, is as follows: DGGITQSPKYLFRKEGQNVTLSCEQNLNHDAMYWYRQDPGQGLRLIYYSQIVNDFQKGDIAEGYSVSREKKESFPLTVTSAQKNPTAFYLCASSIVVRRAYSNTGELFFGEGSRLTVL.

CDR3 residues: CASSLQGATGNTIYF. CDR3 DNA: TGTGCCAGCAGCTTACAGGGGGCAACTGGAAACACCATATATTTT. This chain joins TRBV13 and TRBJ1-3; TRBD1 agrees at 8 bases. After removal of 2 bases from V and 2 bases from J, the junction contained 2 bases not matched to a gene. CDR3 length: 15 residues. Germline V lookup: CDR1 PRHDT, CDR2 FYEKMQ (reference sequence).

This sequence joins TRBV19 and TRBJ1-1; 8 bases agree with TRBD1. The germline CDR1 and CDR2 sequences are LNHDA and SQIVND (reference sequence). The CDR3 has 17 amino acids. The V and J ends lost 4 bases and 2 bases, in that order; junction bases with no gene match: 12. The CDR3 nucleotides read TGTGCCAGTAGTACGGTCCTAGGGACAGGACCTAACACTGAAGCTTTCTTT. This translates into CASSTVLGTGPNTEAFF.

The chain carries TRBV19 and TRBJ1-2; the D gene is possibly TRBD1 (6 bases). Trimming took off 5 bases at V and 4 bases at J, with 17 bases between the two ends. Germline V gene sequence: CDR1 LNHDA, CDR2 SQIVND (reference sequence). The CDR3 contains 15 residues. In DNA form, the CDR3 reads TGTGCCAGTAGTGAGGGACATTGGGGCTCCTATGGCTACACCTTC. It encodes CASSEGHWGSYGYTF.

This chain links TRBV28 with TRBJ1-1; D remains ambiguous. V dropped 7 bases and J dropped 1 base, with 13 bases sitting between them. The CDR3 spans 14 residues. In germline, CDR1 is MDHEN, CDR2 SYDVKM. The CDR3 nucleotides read TGTGCCAGCATTAACTTACGGGAGAACACTGAAGCTTTCTTT. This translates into CASINLRENTEAFF.

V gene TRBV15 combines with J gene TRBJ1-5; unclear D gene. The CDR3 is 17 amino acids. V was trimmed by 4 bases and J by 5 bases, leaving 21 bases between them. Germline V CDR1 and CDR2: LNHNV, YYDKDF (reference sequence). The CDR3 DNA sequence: TGTGCCACCAGCAAACGGTCGACACCCATAACCTATCAGCCCCAGCATTTT. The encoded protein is CATSKRSTPITYQPQHF.

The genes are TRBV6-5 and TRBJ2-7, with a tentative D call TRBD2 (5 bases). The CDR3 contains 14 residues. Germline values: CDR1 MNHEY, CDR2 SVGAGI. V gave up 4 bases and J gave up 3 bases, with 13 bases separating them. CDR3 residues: CASSSREGFYEQYF. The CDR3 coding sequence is TGTGCCAGCAGTTCCCGGGAAGGGTTCTACGAGCAGTACTTC.

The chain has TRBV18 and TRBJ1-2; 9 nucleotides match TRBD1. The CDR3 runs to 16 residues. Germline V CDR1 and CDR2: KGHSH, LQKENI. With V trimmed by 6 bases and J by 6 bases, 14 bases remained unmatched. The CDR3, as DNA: TGTGCCAGCTCGACGACTAATTTGGACAGGGGCGATGGCTACACCTTC. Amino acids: CASSTTNLDRGDGYTF.

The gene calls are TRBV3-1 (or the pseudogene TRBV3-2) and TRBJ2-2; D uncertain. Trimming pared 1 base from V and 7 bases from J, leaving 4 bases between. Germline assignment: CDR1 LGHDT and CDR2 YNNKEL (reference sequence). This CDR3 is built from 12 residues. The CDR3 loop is CASSQVNGELFF. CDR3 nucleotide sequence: TGTGCCAGCAGCCAAGTTAACGGGGAGCTGTTTTTT.

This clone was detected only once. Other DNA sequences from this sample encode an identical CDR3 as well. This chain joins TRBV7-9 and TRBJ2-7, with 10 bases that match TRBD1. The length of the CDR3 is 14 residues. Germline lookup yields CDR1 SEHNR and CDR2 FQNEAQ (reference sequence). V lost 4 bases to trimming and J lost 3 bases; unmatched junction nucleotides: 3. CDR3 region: CASSSGTGDYEQYF. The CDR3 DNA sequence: TGTGCCAGCAGCTCCGGGACAGGGGACTACGAGCAGTACTTC.

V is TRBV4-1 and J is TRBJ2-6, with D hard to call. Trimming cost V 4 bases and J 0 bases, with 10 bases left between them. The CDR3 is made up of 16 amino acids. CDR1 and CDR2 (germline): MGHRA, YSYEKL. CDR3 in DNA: TGCGCCAGCAGCCCTTATCAGGTCTCTGGGGCCAACGTCCTGACTTTC. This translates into CASSPYQVSGANVLTF.

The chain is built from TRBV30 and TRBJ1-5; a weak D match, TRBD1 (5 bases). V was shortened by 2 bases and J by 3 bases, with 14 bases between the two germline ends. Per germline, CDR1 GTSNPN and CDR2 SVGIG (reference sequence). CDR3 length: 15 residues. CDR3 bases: TGTGCCTGGAGTCCCGGCGGGACGCTCAATCAGCCCCAGCATTTT. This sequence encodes CAWSPGGTLNQPQHF. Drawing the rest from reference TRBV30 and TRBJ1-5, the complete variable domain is SQTIHQWPATLVQPVGSPLSLECTVEGTSNPNLYWYRQAAGRGLQLLFYSVGIGQISSEVPQNLSASRPQDRQFILSSKKLLLSDSGFYLCAWSPGGTLNQPQHFGDGTRLSIL.

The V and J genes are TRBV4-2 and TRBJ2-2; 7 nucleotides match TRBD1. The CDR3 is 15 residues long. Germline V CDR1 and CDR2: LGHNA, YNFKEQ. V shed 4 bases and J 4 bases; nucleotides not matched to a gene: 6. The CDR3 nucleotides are TGTGCCAGCAGCCCCCGGACAGGCGGCACCGGGGAGCTGTTTTTT. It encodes CASSPRTGGTGELFF.

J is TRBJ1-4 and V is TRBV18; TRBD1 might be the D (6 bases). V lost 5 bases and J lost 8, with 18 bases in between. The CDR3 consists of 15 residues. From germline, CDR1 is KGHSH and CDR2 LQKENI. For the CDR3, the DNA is TGTGCCAGCTCAATTGAGGGGGGGCCAGGAGAAAAACTGTTTTTT. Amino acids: CASSIEGGPGEKLFF. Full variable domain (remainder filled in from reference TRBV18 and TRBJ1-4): NAGVMQNPRHLVRRRGQEARLRCSPMKGHSHVYWYRQLPEEGLKFMVYLQKENIIDESGMPKERFSAEFPKEGPSILRIQQVVRGDSAAYFCASSIEGGPGEKLFFGSGTQLSVL.

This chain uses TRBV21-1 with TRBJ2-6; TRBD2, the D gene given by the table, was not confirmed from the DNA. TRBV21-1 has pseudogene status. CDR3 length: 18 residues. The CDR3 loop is CASGVPAGGSSGANVLTF. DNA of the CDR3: TGTGCCAGCGGGGTTCCAGCGGGAGGGTCCTCTGGGGCCAACGTCCTGACTTTC.

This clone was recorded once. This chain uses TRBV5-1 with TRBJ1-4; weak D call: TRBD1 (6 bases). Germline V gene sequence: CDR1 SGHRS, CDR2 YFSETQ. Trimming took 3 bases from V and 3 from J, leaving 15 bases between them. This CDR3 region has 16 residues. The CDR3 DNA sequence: TGCGCCAGCAGCTCAGGGAGACAGGCATCTAATGAAAAACTGTTTTTT. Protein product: CASSSGRQASNEKLFF.

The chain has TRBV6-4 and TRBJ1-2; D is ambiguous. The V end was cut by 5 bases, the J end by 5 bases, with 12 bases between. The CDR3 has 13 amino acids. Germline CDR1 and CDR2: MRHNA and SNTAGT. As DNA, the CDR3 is TGTGCCAGCAGTCCGCAGGCTGATTATGGCTACACCTTC. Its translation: CASSPQADYGYTF.